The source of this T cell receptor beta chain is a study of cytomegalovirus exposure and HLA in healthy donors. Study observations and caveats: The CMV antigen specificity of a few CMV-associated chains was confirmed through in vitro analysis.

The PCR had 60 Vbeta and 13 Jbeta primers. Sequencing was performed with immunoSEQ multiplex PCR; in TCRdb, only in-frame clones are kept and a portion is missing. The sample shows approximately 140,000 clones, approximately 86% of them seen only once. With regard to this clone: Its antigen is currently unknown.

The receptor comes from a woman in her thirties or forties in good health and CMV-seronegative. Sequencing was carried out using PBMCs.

The CDR3 DNA sequence: TGTGCCAGCAGTCGCACTAGAGTTGAGACCCAGTACTTC. Its translation: CASSRTRVETQYF. The chain recombines TRBV6-5 with TRBJ2-5, with a weak D call TRBD2 (5 bases). V lost 5 bases, J lost 5 bases, and 12 bases lay in between. This CDR3 is 13 amino acids long. Germline lookup yields CDR1 MNHEY and CDR2 SVGAGI.